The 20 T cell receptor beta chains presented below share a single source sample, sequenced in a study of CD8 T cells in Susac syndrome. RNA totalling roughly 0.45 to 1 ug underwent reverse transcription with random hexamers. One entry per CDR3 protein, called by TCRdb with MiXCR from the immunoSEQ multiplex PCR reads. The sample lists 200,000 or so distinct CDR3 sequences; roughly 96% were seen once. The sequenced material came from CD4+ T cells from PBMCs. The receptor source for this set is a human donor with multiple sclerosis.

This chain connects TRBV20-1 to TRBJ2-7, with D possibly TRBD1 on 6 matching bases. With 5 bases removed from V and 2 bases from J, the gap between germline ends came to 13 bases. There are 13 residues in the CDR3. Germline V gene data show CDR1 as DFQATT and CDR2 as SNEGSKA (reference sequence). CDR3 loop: CSADRTGTYEQYF. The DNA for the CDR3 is TGCAGTGCTGACAGGACGGGTACCTACGAGCAGTACTTC.

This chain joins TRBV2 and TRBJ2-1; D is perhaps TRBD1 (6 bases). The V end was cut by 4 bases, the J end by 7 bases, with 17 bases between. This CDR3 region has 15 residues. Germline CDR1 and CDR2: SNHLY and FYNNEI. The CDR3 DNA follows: TGTGCCAGCAGTGTAGGGGGAGTAGGACGGAATGAGCAGTTCTTC. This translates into CASSVGGVGRNEQFF.

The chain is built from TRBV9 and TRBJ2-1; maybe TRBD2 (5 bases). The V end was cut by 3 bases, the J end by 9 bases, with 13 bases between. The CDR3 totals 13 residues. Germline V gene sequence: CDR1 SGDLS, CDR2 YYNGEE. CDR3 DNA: TGTGCCAGCAGCGGTAGAGGGAGAGCTGAGCAGTTCTTC. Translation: CASSGRGRAEQFF. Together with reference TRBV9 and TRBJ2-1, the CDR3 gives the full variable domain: DSGVTQTPKHLITATGQRVTLRCSPRSGDLSVYWYQQSLDQGLQFLIQYYNGEERAKGNILERFSAQQFPDLHSELNLSSLELGDSALYFCASSGRGRAEQFFGPGTRLTVL.

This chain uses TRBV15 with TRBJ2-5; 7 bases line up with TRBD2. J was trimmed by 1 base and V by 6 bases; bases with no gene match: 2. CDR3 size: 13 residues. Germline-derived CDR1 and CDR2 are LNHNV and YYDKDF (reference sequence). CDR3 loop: CATRGGLQETQYF. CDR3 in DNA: TGTGCCACCAGGGGAGGGCTCCAAGAGACCCAGTACTTC.

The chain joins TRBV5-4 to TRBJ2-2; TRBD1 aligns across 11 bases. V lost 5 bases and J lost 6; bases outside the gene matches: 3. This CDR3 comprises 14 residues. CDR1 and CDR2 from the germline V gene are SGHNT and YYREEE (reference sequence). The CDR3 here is CASRGDRGAGELFF. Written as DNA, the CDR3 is TGTGCCAGCAGAGGGGACAGGGGGGCCGGGGAGCTGTTTTTT.

CDR3: CASSYSWTGGVYEQYF. CDR3 in DNA: TGTGCCAGCAGTTACTCGTGGACAGGGGGCGTATACGAGCAGTACTTC. The chain is built from TRBV6-5 and TRBJ2-7; 11 bases are shared with TRBD1. CDR1 is MNHEY and CDR2 is SVGAGI in the germline V gene. The CDR3 totals 16 residues. The V gene end was trimmed by 0 bases and the J gene end by 4 bases; junction bases not matched to a gene: 5.

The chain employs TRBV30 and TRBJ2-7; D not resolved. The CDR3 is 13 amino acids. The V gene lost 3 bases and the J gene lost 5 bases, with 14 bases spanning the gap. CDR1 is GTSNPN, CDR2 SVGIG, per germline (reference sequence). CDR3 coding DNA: TGTGCCTGGAGGGGGTCTCTGAACCACGAGCAGTACTTC. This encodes CAWRGSLNHEQYF. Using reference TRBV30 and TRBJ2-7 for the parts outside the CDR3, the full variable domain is SQTIHQWPATLVQPVGSPLSLECTVEGTSNPNLYWYRQAAGRGLQLLFYSVGIGQISSEVPQNLSASRPQDRQFILSSKKLLLSDSGFYLCAWRGSLNHEQYFGPGTRLTVT.

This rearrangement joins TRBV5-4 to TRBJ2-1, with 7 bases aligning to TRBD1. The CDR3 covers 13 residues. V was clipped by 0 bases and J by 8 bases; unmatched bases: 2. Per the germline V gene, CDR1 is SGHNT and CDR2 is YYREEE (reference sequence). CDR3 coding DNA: TGTGCCAGCAGCTTGGCAGGGGGTCATGAGCAGTTCTTC. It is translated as CASSLAGGHEQFF.

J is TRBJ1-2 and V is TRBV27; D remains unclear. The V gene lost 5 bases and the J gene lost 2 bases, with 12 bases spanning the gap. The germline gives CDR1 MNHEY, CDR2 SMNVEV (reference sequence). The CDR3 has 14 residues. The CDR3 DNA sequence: TGTGCCAGCAGTCCCGAGTTAAACAACTATGGCTACACCTTC. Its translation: CASSPELNNYGYTF.

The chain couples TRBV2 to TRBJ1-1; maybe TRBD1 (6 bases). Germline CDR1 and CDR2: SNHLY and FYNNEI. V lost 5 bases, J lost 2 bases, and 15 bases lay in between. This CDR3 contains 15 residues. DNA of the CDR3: TGTGCCAGCAGTTCTCAACAGGGATCCAACACTGAAGCTTTCTTT. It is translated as CASSSQQGSNTEAFF.

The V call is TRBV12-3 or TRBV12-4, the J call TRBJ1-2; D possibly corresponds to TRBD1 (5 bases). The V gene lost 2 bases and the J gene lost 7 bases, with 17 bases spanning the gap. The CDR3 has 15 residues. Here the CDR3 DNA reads TGTGCCAGCAGTTTAATACTTGGGGACTCCCGTGGCTACACCTTC. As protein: CASSLILGDSRGYTF.

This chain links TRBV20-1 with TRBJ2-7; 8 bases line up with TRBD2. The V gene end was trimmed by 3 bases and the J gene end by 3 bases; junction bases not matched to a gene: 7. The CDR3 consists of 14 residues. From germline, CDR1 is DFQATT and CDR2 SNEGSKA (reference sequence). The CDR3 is CSASPSGSNYEQYF. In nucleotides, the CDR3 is TGCAGTGCTAGCCCCAGCGGGAGTAACTACGAGCAGTACTTC.

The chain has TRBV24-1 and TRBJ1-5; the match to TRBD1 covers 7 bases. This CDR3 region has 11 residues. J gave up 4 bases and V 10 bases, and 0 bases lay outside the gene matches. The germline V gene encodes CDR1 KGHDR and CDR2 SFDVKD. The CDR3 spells CATQGNQPQHF. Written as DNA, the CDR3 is TGTGCCACACAGGGGAATCAGCCCCAGCATTTT.

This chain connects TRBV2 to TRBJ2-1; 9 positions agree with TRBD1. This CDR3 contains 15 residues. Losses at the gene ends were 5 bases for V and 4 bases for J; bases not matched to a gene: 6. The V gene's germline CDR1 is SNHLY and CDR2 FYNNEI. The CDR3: CASSPDRGTYNEQFF. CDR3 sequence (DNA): TGTGCCAGCAGTCCTGACAGGGGGACTTACAATGAGCAGTTCTTC.

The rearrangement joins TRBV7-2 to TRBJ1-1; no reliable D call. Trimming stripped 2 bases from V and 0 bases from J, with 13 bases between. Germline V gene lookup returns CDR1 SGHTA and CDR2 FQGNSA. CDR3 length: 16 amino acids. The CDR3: CASSLSGMVMNTEAFF. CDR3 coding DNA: TGTGCCAGCAGCTTATCTGGAATGGTGATGAACACTGAAGCTTTCTTT.

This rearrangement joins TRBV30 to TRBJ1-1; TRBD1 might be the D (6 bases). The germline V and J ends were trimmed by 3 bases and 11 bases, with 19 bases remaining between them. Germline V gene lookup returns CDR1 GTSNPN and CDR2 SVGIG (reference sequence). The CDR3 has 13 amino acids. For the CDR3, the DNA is TGTGCCTGGAGCCCGGACAGTTCCAGGCAGGCTTTCTTT. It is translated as CAWSPDSSRQAFF.

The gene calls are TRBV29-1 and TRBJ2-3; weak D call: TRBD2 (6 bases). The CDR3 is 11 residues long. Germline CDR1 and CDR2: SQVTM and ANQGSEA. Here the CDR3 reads CAGRSTDTQYF. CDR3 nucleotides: TGCGCCGGGAGAAGCACAGATACGCAGTATTTT.

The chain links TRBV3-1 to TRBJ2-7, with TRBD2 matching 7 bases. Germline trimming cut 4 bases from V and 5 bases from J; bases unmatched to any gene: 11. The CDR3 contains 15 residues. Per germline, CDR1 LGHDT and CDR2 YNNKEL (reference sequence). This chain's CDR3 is CASSLRGGSSHEQYF. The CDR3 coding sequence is TGTGCCAGCAGCCTGCGGGGCGGGAGTTCCCACGAGCAGTACTTC.

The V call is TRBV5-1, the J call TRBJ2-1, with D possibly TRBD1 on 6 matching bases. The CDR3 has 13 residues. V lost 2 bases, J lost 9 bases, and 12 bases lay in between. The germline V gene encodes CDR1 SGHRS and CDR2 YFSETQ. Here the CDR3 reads CASSFDLGGEQFF. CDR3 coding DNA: TGCGCCAGCAGCTTCGACTTAGGGGGTGAGCAGTTCTTC.

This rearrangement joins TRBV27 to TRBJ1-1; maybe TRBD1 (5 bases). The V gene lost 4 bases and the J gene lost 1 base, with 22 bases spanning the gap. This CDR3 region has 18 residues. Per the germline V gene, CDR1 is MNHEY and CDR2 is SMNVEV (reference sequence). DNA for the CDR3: TGTGCCAGCAGTTCGCCGGGGGGTCGGCGGGGTCCGAACACTGAAGCTTTCTTT. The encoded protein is CASSSPGGRRGPNTEAFF.